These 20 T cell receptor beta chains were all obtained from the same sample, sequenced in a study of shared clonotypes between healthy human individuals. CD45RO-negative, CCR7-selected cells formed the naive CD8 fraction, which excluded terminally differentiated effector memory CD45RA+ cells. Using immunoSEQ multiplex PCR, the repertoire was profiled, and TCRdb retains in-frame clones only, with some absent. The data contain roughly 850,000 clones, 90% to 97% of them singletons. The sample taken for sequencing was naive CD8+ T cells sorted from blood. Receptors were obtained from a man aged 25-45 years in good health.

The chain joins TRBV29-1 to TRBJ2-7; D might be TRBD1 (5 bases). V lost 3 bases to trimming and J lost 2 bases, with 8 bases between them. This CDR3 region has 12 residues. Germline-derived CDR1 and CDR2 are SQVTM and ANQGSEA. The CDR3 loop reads CSVDTGAYEQYF. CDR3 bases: TGCAGCGTTGATACAGGAGCCTACGAGCAGTACTTC.

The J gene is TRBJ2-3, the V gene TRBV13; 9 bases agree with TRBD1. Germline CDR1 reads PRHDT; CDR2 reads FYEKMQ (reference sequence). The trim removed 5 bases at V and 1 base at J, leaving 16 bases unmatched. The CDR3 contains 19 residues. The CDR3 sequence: CASSPRDRVERLGTDTQYF. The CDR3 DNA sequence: TGTGCCAGCAGCCCACGGGACAGGGTAGAAAGGTTGGGCACAGATACGCAGTATTTT.

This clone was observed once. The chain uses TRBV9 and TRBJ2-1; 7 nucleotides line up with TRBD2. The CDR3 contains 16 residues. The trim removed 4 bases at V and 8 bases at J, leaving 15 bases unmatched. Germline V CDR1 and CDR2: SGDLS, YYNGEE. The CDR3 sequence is CASSQEREGLSDEQFF. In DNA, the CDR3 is TGTGCCAGCAGCCAAGAAAGGGAGGGCCTGTCTGATGAGCAGTTCTTC.

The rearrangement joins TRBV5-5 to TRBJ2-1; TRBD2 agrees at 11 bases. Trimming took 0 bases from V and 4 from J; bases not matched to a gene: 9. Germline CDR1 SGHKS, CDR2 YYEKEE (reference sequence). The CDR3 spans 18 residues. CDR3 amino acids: CASSLAELAGETYNEQFF. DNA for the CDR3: TGTGCCAGCAGCTTGGCAGAACTAGCGGGAGAGACGTACAATGAGCAGTTCTTC. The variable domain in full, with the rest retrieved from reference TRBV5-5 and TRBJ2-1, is DAGVTQSPTHLIKTRGQQVTLRCSPISGHKSVSWYQQVLGQGPQFIFQYYEKEERGRGNFPDRFSARQFPNYSSELNVNALLLGDSALYLCASSLAELAGETYNEQFFGPGTRLTVL.

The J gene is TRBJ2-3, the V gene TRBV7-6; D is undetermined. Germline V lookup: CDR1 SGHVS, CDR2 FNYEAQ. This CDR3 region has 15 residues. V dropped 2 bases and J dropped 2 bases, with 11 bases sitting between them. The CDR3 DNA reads TGTGCCAGCAGCTTATTCGGCGAAACCACAGATACGCAGTATTTT. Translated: CASSLFGETTDTQYF.

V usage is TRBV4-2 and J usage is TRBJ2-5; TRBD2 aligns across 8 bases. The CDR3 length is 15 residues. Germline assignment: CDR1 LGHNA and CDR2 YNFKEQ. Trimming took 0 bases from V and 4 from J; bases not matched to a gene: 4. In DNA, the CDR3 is TGTGCCAGCAGCCAAGAATCGGGACTAGTAGAGACCCAGTACTTC. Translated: CASSQESGLVETQYF.

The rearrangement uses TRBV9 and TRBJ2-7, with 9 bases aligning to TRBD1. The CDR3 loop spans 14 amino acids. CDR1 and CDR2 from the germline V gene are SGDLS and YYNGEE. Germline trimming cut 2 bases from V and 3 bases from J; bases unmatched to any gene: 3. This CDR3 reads CASSVGQGIYEQYF. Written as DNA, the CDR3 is TGTGCCAGCAGCGTTGGACAGGGGATCTACGAGCAGTACTTC.

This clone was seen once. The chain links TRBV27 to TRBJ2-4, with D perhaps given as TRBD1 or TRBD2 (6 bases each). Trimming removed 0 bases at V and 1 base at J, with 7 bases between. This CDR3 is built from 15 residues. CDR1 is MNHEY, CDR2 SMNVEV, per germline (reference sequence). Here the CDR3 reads CASSLSGGAKNIQYF. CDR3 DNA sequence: TGTGCCAGCAGTTTATCAGGGGGGGCCAAAAACATTCAGTACTTC.

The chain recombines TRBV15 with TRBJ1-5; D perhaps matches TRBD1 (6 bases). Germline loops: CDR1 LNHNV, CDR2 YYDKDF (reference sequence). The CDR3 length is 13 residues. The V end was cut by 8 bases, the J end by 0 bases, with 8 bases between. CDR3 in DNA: TGTGCCACCCGGGGGGCTAGCAATCAGCCCCAGCATTTT. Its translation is CATRGASNQPQHF.

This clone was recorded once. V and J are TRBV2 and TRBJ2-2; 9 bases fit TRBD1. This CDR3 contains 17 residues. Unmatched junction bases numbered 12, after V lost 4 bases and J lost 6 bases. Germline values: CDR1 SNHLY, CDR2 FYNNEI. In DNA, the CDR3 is TGTGCCAGCAGTGTAGGTCCGGGACAGGGTATAGCCGGGGAGCTGTTTTTT. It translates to CASSVGPGQGIAGELFF.

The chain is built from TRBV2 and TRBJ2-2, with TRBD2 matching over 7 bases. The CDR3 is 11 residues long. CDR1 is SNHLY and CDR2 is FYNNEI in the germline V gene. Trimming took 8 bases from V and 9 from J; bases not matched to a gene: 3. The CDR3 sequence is CASRGVRELFF. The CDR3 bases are TGTGCCAGCCGGGGGGTTCGGGAGCTGTTTTTT.

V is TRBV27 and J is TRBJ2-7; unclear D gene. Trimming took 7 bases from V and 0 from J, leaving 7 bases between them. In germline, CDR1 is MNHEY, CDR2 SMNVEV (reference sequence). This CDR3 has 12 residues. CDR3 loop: CASIGDSYEQYF. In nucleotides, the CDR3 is TGTGCCAGCATTGGGGACTCCTACGAGCAGTACTTC.

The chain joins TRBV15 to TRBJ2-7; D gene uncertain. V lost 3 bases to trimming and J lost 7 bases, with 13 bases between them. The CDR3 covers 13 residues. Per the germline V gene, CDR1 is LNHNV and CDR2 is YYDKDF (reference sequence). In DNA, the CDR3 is TGTGCCACCAGCAGTCGGGCGGTGGGAGAGCAGTACTTC. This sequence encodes CATSSRAVGEQYF.

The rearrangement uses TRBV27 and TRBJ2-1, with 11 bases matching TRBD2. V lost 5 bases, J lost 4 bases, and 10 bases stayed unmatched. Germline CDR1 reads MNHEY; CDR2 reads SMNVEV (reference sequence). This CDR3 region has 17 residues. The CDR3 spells CASSVGTSGSPYNEQFF. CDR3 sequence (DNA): TGTGCCAGCAGTGTCGGGACTAGCGGTAGTCCATACAATGAGCAGTTCTTC.

The CDR3 loop is CASSQVPSGRSDNEQFF. CDR3 sequence (DNA): TGCGCCAGCAGCCAGGTCCCTAGCGGGAGATCGGACAATGAGCAGTTCTTC. The chain couples TRBV4-1 to TRBJ2-1; 10 bases line up with TRBD2. The CDR3 length is 17 residues. V was clipped by 3 bases and J by 5 bases; unmatched bases: 10. CDR1 and CDR2 from the germline V gene are MGHRA and YSYEKL.

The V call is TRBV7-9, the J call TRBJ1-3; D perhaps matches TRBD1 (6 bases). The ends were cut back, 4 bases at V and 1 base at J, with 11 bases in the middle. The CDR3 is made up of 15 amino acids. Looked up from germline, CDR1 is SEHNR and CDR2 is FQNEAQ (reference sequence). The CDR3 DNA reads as TGTGCCAGCAGCTCAAGCAGGGGATCTGGAAACACCATATATTTT. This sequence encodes CASSSSRGSGNTIYF.

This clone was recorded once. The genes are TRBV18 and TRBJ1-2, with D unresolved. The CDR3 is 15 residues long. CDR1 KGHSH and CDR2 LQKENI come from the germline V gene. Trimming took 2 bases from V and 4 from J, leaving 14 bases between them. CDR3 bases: TGTGCCAGCTCACCATTGGCGGCGGACGGCTATGGCTACACCTTC. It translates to CASSPLAADGYGYTF.

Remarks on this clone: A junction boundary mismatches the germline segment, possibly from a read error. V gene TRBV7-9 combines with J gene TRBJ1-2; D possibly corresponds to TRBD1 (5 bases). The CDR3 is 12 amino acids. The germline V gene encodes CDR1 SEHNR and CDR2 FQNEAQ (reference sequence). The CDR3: CASSFERGPAAF. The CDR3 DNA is TGTGCCAGCAGCTTTGAACGGGGCCCCGCCGCCTTC.

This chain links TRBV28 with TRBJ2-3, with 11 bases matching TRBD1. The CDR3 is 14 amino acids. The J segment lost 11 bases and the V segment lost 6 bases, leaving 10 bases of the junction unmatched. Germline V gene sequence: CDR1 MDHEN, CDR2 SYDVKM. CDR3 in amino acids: CASSAGTGGWEQYF. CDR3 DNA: TGTGCCAGCAGCGCCGGGACAGGGGGTTGGGAGCAGTATTTT.

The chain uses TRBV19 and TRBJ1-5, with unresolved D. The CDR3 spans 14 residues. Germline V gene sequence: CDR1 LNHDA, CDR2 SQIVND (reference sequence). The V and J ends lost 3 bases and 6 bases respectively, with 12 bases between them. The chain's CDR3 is CASSMASTVQPQHF. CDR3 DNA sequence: TGTGCCAGTAGTATGGCGTCCACCGTTCAGCCCCAGCATTTT.